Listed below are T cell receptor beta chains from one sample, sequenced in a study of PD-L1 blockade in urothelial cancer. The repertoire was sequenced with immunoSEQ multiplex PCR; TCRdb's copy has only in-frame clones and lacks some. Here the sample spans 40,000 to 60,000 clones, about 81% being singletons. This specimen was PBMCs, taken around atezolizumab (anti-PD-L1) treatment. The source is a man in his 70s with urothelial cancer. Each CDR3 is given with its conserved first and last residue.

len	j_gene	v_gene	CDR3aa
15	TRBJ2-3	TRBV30	CAWSRPGDGTDTQYF
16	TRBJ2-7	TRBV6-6	CASSYAGGQGSYEQYF
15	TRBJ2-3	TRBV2	CASSEIAGSGDTQYF
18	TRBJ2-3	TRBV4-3	CASSRRLMAGGPVDTQYF
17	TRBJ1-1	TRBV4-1	CASSRMTGGVDDTEAFF
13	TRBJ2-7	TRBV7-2	CASSYPNTFEQYF
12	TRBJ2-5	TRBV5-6	CASSLGEETQYF
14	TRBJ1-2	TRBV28	CASSQRQGLYGYTF
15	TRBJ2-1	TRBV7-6	CASSRPEKKANEQFF
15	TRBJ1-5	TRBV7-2	CASSPQRGVDQPQHF
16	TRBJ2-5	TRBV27	CASRLAGEIFGETQYF
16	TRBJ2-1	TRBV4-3	CASSQVGGGYYNEQFF
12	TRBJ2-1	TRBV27	CALGLAGGKQFF
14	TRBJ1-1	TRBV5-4	CASSPRRENTEAFF
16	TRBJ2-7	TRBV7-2	CASSLRRASGSDEQYF
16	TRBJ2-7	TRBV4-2	CASSSLGGRLSYEQYF
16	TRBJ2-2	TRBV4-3	CASSQGIGSGTGELFF
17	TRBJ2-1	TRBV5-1	CASSIAPGQSSYNEQFF
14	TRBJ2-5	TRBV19	CASSAFGGGETQYF
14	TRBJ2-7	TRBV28	CASRKDRGSGEQYF
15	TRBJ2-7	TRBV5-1	CASSSIRDRGDEQYF
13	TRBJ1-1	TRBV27	CASSFRENTEAFF
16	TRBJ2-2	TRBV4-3	CASSPGTGGNTGELFF
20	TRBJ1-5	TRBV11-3	CARKGRGRQGYSYSNQPQHF
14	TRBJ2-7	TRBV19	CASSMASGSYEQYF
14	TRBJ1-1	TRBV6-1	CASSEYRGYTEAFF
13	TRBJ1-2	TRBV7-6	CASSFQGDYGYTF
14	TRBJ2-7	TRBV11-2	CASSPDRASYEQYF
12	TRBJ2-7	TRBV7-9	CASSQDSYEQYF
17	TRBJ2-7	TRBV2	CASSEALPVISPKEQYF
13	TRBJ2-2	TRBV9	CASSTGGTGELFF
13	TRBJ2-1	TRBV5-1	CASSEDSYNEQFF
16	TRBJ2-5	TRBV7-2	CASILSGGRREETQYF
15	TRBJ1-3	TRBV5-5	CASSSDSYSGNTIYF
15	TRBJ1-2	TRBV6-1	CASSDFYRKVYGYTF
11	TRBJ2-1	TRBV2	CASSDTYEQFF
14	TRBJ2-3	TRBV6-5	CASSPRPGSDTQYF
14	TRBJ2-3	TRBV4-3	CASSQDSSTDTQYF
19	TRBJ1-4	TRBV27	CASSLVRGGGWKLAEKLFF
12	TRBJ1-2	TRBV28	CATIQGGYGYTF
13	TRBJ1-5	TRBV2	CASSEGWNQPQHF
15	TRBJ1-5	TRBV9	CASSEGTGDNQPQHF
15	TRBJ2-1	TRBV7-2	CASSFRQPGDNEQFF
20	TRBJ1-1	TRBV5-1	CASSLIFFGTGGLGDTEAFF
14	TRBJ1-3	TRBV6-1	CASRDTGSGNTIYF
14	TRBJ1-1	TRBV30	CAWKDSPADTEAFF
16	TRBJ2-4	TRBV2	CASSGGASVAKNIQYF
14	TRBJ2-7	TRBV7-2	CASSLREGQYEQYF
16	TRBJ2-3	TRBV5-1	CASSRDGGFSTDTQYF
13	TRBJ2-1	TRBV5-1	CASSTDRVYEQFF
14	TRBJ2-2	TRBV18	CASSSGQGDGELFF
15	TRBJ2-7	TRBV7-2	CASSFTAGGAGEQYF
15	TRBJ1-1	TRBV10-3	CAIRADRAENTEAFF
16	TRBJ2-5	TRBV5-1	CASSTDPRSRQETQYF
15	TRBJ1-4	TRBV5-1	CASSRGSATNEKLFF
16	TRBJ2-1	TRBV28	CASSLSTSGSQNEQFF
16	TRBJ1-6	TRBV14	CASSQPGTGYNSPLHF
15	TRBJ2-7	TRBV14	CASSPRDRVPKEQYF
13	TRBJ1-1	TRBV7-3	CASSSGQGTKAFF